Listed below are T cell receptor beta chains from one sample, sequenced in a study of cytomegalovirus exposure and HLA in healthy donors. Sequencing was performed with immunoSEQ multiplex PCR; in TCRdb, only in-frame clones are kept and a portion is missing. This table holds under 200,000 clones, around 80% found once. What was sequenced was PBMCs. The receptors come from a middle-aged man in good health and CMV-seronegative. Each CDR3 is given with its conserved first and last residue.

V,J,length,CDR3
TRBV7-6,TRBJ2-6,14,CASSDSSGANVLTF
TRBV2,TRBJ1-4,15,CASSDTRSANEKLFF
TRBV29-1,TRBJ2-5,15,CSVEKQTGGSWTQYF
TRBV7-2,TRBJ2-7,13,CASSLSRGDEQYF
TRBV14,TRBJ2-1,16,CASSSPPGKGSSEQFF
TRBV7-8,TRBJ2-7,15,CASTLGQPGSDEQYF
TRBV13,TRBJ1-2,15,CASSSRDSRGYGYTF
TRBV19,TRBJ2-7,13,CASSAGLDYEQYF
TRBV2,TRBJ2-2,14,CAIPYRGQSGELFF
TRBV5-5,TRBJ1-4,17,CASSFGQGQGGWGELFF
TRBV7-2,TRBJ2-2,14,CASSQDRGTGELFF
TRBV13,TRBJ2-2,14,CASSPRDYTGELFF
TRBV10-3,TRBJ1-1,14,CAIGRTGGNTEAFF
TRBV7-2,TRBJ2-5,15,CASSPRSTPQETQYF
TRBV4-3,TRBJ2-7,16,CASSQDRASGPGEQYF
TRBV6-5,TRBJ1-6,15,CASSLVQGAYSPLHF
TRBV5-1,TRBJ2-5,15,CASTNVASGQETQYF
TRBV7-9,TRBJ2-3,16,CASSLDVGVWTDTQYF
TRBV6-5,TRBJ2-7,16,CASSYSSGGPDYEQYF
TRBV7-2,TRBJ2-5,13,CASSLIGLETQYF
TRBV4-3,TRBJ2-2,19,CASSHRVGGLGSNTGELFF
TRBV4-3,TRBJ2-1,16,CASSQDDSGGYNEQFF
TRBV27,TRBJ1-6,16,CASSTSLYRLNSPLHF
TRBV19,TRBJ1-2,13,CASSRTGTFGYTF
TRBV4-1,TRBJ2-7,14,CASSQIGGADEQYF
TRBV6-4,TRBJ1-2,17,CASSDSKRTATGGGYTF
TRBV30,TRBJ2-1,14,CASSLGWEDNEQFF
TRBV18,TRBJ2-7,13,CASSPGGTYEQYF
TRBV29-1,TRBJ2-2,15,CSAQGLAENTGELFF
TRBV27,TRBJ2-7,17,CASSYTTRDSRKYEQYF
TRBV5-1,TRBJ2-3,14,CASSIGTSEDTQYF
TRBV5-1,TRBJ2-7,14,CASSRGGSSYEQYF
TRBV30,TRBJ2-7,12,CAWSRDSYEQYF
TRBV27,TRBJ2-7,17,CASRPGWGGVGLDEQYF
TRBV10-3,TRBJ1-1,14,CATTDRRGNTEAFF
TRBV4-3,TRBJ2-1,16,CASSQARRETYNEQFF
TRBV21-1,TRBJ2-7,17,CASSKAPGQGAFNEQYF
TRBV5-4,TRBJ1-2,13,CASSSDRGWGYTF
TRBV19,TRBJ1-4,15,CASSKDREANEKLFF
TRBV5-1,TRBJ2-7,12,CASSPQGTGQYF
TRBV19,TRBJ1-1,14,CASGTGFWNTEAFF
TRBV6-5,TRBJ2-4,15,CASSSRTSGGHIQYF
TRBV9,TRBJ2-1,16,CASSSRSSGAHNEQFF
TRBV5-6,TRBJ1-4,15,CASSFEGTTNEKLFF
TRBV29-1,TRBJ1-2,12,CSVGDRGVGYTF
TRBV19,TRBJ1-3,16,CASSNRGQGIGNTIYF
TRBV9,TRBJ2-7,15,CASSVEQGATYEQYF
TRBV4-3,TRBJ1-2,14,CASSLAREIYGYTF
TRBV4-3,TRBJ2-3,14,CASSQERGTDTQYF
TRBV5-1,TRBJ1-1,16,CASSLGQGGMNTEAFF
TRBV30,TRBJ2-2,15,CAWGRGTSGAGELFF
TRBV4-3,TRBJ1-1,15,CASSTRRGTGTEAFF
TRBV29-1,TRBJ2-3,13,CSYRQGSMDTQYF
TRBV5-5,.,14,CASRAEDRVYEQYF
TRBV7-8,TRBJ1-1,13,CASSLTRVTEAFF
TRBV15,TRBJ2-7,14,CATSRDRDTYEQYF
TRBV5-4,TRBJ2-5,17,CASSPGLAGGIQETQYF
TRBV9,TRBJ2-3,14,CASSVVGGTDTQYF
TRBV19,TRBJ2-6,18,CASNRRDRGISGANVLTF
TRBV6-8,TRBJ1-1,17,CASSYKAGDRTVPEAFF